This note documents a single T cell receptor (beta chain) sequence. Its target is not known. This entry is derived from a study of blood T cells in healthy people across ages. Study-wide results and limits: Comparison with aged donors showed that long-lived donors had more naive CD4+ cells and higher diversity. Observed TCR beta diversity showed a strong correlation with the percentage of naive T cells as measured by flow cytometry.

Germline V gene lookup returns CDR1 MNHNS and CDR2 SASEGT. Trimming removed 7 bases at V and 1 base at J, with 17 bases between. This CDR3 has 15 residues. A second roughly 6 to 12 cycle PCR used barcoded and J-beta primers. TCRdb used MiXCR to reprocess the 5' RACE reads, holding one entry per CDR3 protein. The repertoire holds about 1,600,000 distinct CDR3 sequences, with 42% as singletons. The source of this sequence is a woman under 30 in good health. Sequenced sample: blood. The chain recombines TRBV6-1 with TRBJ2-7; D is unclear. The CDR3 bases are TGTGCCAGCATCAAAAATCAGGACCGGTCCTACGAGCAGTACTTC. It specifies CASIKNQDRSYEQYF.